This TCR beta chain was documented in a study of patients and donors after allogeneic stem cell transplantation. The table lists this clonotype with a few counts. The ends were cut back, 3 bases at V and 0 bases at J, with 9 bases in the middle. The germline gives CDR1 SNHLY, CDR2 FYNNEI. CDR3 size: 15 residues. MiXCR was run by TCRdb on the RT-PCR reads, yielding one entry per CDR3 protein. The profile shows 900,000 to 1,000,000 distinct CDR3 sequences, roughly 17% of them singletons. Sequencing input: blood, either unsorted or a sorted T cell fraction (not recorded which). The V gene is TRBV2, the J gene TRBJ2-1; no clear D. The clonotype was recovered from a human donor who was either an allogeneic HSCT recipient or a stem cell or donor lymphocyte infusion donor (not recorded which). It is not recorded whose cells these are; they may come from a transplant donor. The CDR3 DNA sequence: TGTGCCAGCAGTGACGACGGAGTCTCCTACAATGAGCAGTTCTTC. Its translation: CASSDDGVSYNEQFF. The variable domain in full, completed from reference TRBV2 and TRBJ2-1, reads EPEVTQTPSHQVTQMGQEVILRCVPISNHLYFYWYRQILGQKVEFLVSFYNNEISEKSEIFDDQFSVERPDGSNFTLKIRSTKLEDSAMYFCASSDDGVSYNEQFFGPGTRLTVL.